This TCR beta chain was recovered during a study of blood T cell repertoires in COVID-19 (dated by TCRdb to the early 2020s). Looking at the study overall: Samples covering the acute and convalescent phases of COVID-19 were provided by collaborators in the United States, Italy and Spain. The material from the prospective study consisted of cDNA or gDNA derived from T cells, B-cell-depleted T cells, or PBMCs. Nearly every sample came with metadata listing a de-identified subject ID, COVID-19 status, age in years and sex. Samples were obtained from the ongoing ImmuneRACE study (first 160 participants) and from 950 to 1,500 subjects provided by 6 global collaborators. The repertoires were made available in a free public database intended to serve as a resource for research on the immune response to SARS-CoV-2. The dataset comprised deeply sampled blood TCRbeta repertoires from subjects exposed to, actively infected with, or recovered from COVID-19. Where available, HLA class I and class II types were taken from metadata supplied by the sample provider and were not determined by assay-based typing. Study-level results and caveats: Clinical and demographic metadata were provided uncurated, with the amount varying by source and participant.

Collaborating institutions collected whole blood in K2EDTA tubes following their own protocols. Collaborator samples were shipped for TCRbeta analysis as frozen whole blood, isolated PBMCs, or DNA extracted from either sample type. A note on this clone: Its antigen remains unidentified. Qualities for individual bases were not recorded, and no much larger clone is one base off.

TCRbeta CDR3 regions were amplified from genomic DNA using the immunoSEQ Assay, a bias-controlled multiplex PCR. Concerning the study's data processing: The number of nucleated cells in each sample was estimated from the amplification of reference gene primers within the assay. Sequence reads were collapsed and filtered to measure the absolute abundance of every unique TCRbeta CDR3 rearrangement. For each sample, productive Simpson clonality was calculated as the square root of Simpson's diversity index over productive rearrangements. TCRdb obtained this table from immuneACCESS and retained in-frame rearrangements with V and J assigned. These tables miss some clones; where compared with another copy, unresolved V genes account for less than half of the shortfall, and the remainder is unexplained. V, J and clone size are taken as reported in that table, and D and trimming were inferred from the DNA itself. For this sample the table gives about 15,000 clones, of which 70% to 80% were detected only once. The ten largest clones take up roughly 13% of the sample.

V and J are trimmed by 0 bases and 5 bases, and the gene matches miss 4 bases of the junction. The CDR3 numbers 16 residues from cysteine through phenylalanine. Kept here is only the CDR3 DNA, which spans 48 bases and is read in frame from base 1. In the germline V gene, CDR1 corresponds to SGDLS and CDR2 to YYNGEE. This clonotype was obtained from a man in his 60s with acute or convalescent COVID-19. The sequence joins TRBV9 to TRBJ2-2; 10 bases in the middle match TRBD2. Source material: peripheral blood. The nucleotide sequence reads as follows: TGTGCCAGCAGCGTAGATCCTAGCGGGGGAACCGGGGAGCTGTTTTTT. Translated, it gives CASSVDPSGGTGELFF.